Listed below are T cell receptor beta chains from one sample, sequenced in a study of cytomegalovirus exposure and HLA in healthy donors. Data came from immunoSEQ multiplex PCR; TCRdb stores just in-frame clones and leaves some out. The table has over 130,000 clones, over 75% seen once. Sequencing was done on a sample of PBMCs. These receptors came from a male donor in good health and CMV-seronegative. CDR3s include the opening cysteine and the closing phenylalanine or tryptophan. The order of the fields is J gene, V gene, clone size, D gene, CDR3 DNA, CDR3 protein. D genes are given only for firm matches. Expanded clones are given a class, and other clones once, few, many or no size at all.

TRBJ2-1 | TRBV9 | . | . | TGTGCCAGCAGCGTAGAGACTAGCTCCTACAATGAGCAGTTCTTC | CASSVETSSYNEQFF
TRBJ1-1 | TRBV5-6 | few | . | TGTGCCAGCGGATACGGGAAGTCGGAGACTGAAGCTTTCTTT | CASGYGKSETEAFF
TRBJ2-3 | TRBV7-3 | . | TRBD2 | TGTGCCAGCAGCGCGGGGACTAGCCTTAGCACAGATACGCAGTATTTT | CASSAGTSLSTDTQYF
TRBJ2-1 | TRBV7-7 | . | TRBD2 | TGTGCCAGCAGCTTATGGGCGGGAGCTGGTTACAATGAGCAGTTCTTC | CASSLWAGAGYNEQFF
TRBJ1-3 | TRBV7-2 | . | . | TGTGCCAGCAGCTTATGGAGCTCTGGAAACACCATATATTTT | CASSLWSSGNTIYF
TRBJ2-1 | TRBV5-1 | . | TRBD2 | TGCGCCAGCAGCTCCTCTAGCGGGCTATACAATGAGCAGTTCTTC | CASSSSSGLYNEQFF
TRBJ2-5 | TRBV19 | . | TRBD2 | TGTGCCAGCAATCTAGCGGGAGTGGAGAAGACCCAGTACTTC | CASNLAGVEKTQYF
TRBJ1-1 | TRBV7-7 | . | . | TGTGCTAGCAGTCAAACGGAGGCCACTGAAGCTTTCTTT | CASSQTEATEAFF
TRBJ2-1 | TRBV27 | . | . | TGTGCCAGCGGACAGACCTACAATGAGCAGTTCTTC | CASGQTYNEQFF
TRBJ2-2 | TRBV10-2 | . | . | TGCGCCATCAAAATACTAACCCAGAACACCGGGGAGCTGTTTTTT | CAIKILTQNTGELFF
TRBJ2-1 | TRBV19 | . | . | TGTGCCAGTACGCACACAGGTAGCTCCTACAATGAGCAGTTCTTC | CASTHTGSSYNEQFF
TRBJ2-7 | TRBV19 | . | . | TGTGCCAGTAGTATGACGACCAAAGGGGTTAAAAGCTCCTACGAGCAGTACTTC | CASSMTTKGVKSSYEQYF
TRBJ1-2 | TRBV29-1 | few | . | TGCAGCGTCACCCCGGGGGGAGGGTATGGCTACACCTTC | CSVTPGGGYGYTF
TRBJ1-3 | TRBV4-3 | . | . | TGCGCCAGCAGCCAAGATCAGATAGCCTCTGGAAACACCATATATTTT | CASSQDQIASGNTIYF
TRBJ1-2 | TRBV27 | . | . | TGTGCCAGCAGTTTAGGAGGACAGACCTATGGCTACCCCTTC | CASSLGGQTYGYPF
TRBJ2-1 | TRBV19 | . | TRBD2 | TGTGCCAGTAGTAGGGCCTTACTAGCGGGTGGCAGGGGCGAGCAGTTCTTC | CASSRALLAGGRGEQFF
TRBJ1-3 | TRBV28 | . | TRBD1 | TGTGCCAGCAGTTTACAGGGGGCCGCCTCTGGAAACACCATATATTTT | CASSLQGAASGNTIYF
TRBJ2-3 | TRBV7-9 | . | . | TGTGCCAGCCTAGACTCGCCGGATACGCAGTATTTT | CASLDSPDTQYF
TRBJ2-7 | TRBV7-9 | . | TRBD1 | TGTGCCAGCAGCCAGAGGGACAGGGAAGAGCAGTACTTC | CASSQRDREEQYF
TRBJ2-7 | TRBV5-1 | . | . | TGCGCCAGCAGCTTGGATGGCGGAAGCTCCTACGAGCAGTACTTC | CASSLDGGSSYEQYF
TRBJ1-1 | TRBV27 | once | TRBD1 | TGTGCCAGCAGCCCGACAGGGGGTAGCACTGAAGCTTTCTTT | CASSPTGGSTEAFF
TRBJ1-2 | TRBV28 | . | . | TGTGCCAGCAGTTTAGCGGGGGGGTATTATGGCTACACCTTC | CASSLAGGYYGYTF
TRBJ2-7 | TRBV4-3 | . | . | TGCGCCAGCAGCCAAGATCGGGGGGCCTCCGAGCAGTACTTC | CASSQDRGASEQYF
TRBJ2-5 | TRBV7-3 | . | TRBD2 | TGTGCCAGCAGGCCCACTGGGGTAGCGGGGGAGACCCAGTACTTC | CASRPTGVAGETQYF